The rows below give T cell receptor beta chains drawn from one sample of a study of blood T cells in healthy people across ages. TCRdb reprocessed the 5' RACE reads with MiXCR, giving one entry per CDR3 protein. The top ten hold 23% of the sample, which has 1,800,000 or so distinct CDR3 sequences, about 39% seen once. What was sequenced was blood. The receptor source for this set is a human donor in good health. Both conserved end residues are part of each CDR3. A D gene is named only where the DNA matches it firmly. Some rows mark clone size as missing; the rest say once, few, many or name a class of expanded clone.

NA	TRBV29-1	TRBJ2-7	NA	TGCAGCGTTATCAATCACAGAGACCTTGCCTACGAGCAGTACTTC	CSVINHRDLAYEQYF
NA	TRBV7-2	TRBJ1-5	NA	TGTGCCAGCAGCTTGGACATAACTGCGTCCCAGCATTTT	CASSLDITASQHF
NA	TRBV5-1	TRBJ2-5	NA	TGCGCCAGCAGCCCAGTTACACTCCAAGAGACCCAGTACTTC	CASSPVTLQETQYF
NA	TRBV20-1	TRBJ2-1	few	TGCAGTGCTACGGTGGGGTACAATGAGCAGTTCTTC	CSATVGYNEQFF
NA	TRBV4-3	TRBJ2-1	NA	TGCGCCAGCAGCCAAGGAAAATATGAGCAGTTCTTC	CASSQGKYEQFF
NA	TRBV29-1	TRBJ2-3	NA	TGCAGCGTTGAAGATCTTCGAGACACTTCTAGCACAGATACGCAGTATTTT	CSVEDLRDTSSTDTQYF
NA	TRBV4-2	TRBJ2-1	NA	TGTGCCAGCAGCCCGGACGATTACAATGAGCAGTTCTTC	CASSPDDYNEQFF
NA	TRBV7-2	TRBJ1-2	NA	TGTGCCAGCAGCTTAGTGAGTCAGACCTCTTTTTATGGCTACACCTTC	CASSLVSQTSFYGYTF
NA	TRBV20-1	TRBJ2-1	few	TGCAGTGCTCGGACGACGAGGGGGTACAATGAGCAGTTCTTC	CSARTTRGYNEQFF
NA	TRBV20-1	TRBJ2-7	NA	TGCAGTGCTAGATCGGCAACTGATTCCTACGAGCAGTACTTC	CSARSATDSYEQYF
NA	TRBV12-3/TRBV12-4	TRBJ1-1	few	TGTGCCAGCAGTTTTGAAACGAACACTGAAGCTTTCTTT	CASSFETNTEAFF
TRBD2	TRBV7-8	TRBJ2-3	NA	TGTGCCAGCAAGGCAATGACTAGCAGATACAGCACGGATACGCAGTATTTT	CASKAMTSRYSTDTQYF
TRBD1	TRBV3-1	TRBJ1-6	NA	TGTGCCAGCAGCCCAACAGGGGGTTCACCCCTCCACTTT	CASSPTGGSPLHF
TRBD1	TRBV7-9	TRBJ1-4	NA	TGTGCCAGCAGCCCACTCAGGGGGCTGAAACTGTTTTTT	CASSPLRGLKLFF
TRBD1	TRBV7-2	TRBJ2-1	once	TGTGCCAGCAGCCTAAATGTCGGGACAGGGGCGAGTGAGCAGTTCTTC	CASSLNVGTGASEQFF
TRBD2	TRBV20-1	TRBJ2-1	few	TGCAGTGCTCTTGGACTAGCGGGAGATATATACAATGAGCAGTTCTTC	CSALGLAGDIYNEQFF
NA	TRBV9	TRBJ1-2	NA	TGTGCCAGCAGGGAGGACAGAAATAACTATGGCTACACCTTC	CASREDRNNYGYTF
NA	TRBV6-2/TRBV6-3	TRBJ1-2	NA	TGTGCCAGCAGGTACTCTCCCGGGCTCTATGGCTACACCTTC	CASRYSPGLYGYTF
NA	TRBV10-3	TRBJ2-7	NA	TGCGCCATCAGTGAGTTAAGCGACGAGCAGTACTTC	CAISELSDEQYF
NA	TRBV7-9	TRBJ2-7	NA	TGTGCCAGCAGCCCCGACAGTCTCTACGAGCAGTACTTC	CASSPDSLYEQYF
NA	TRBV28	TRBJ2-3	NA	TGTGCCAGCAGTTTATCCGGGGCCTATAGCACAGATACGCAGTATTTT	CASSLSGAYSTDTQYF
TRBD2	TRBV20-1	TRBJ2-3	few	TGCAGTGCTATACTTGCGGGGGGCTCGATATATACGCAGTATTTT	CSAILAGGSIYTQYF
NA	TRBV12-3/TRBV12-4	TRBJ2-3	NA	TGTGCCAGCGGTTTATCAGGGGGCACAGATACGCAGTATTTT	CASGLSGGTDTQYF
NA	TRBV7-2	TRBJ2-1	NA	TGTGCCAGCAGCTTATATCAGTCCTCCTACAATGAGCAGTTCTTC	CASSLYQSSYNEQFF
NA	TRBV7-6	TRBJ2-4	many	TGTGCCAGCAGCTCGACAGTTTACGCCATTCAGTACTTC	CASSSTVYAIQYF
NA	TRBV6-1	TRBJ1-2	few	TGTGCCAGCAGTATAGGGGGAGATGGCTACACCTTC	CASSIGGDGYTF
TRBD1	TRBV5-1	TRBJ2-1	few	TGCGCCAGCAGCTTGGGGGGACAGCCCGAGAATGAGCAGTTCTTC	CASSLGGQPENEQFF